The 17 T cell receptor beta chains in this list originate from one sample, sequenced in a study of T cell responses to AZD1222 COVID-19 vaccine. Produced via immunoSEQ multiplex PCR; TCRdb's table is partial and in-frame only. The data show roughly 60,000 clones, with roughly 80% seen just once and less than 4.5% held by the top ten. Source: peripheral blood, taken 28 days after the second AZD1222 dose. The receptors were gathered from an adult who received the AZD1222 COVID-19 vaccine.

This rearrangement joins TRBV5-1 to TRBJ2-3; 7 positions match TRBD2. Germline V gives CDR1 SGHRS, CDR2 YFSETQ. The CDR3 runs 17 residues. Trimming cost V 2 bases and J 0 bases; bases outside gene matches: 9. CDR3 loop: CASSFQRGMASTDTQYF. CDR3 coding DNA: TGCGCCAGCAGCTTCCAGCGGGGCATGGCGAGCACAGATACGCAGTATTTT.

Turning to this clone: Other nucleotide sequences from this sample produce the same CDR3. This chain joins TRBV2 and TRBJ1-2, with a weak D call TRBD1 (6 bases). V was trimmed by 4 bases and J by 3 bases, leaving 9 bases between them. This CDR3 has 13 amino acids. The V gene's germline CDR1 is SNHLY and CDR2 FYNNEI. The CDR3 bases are TGTGCCAGCAGTGTCAGGGGAGACTATGGCTACACCTTC. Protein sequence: CASSVRGDYGYTF. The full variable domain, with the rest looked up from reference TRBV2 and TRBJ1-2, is EPEVTQTPSHQVTQMGQEVILRCVPISNHLYFYWYRQILGQKVEFLVSFYNNEISEKSEIFDDQFSVERPDGSNFTLKIRSTKLEDSAMYFCASSVRGDYGYTFGSGTRLTVV.

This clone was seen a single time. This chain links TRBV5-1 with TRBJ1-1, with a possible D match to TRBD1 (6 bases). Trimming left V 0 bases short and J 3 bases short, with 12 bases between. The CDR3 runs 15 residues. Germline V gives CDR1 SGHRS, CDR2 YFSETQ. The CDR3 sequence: CASSLAGTSHTEAFF. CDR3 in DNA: TGCGCCAGCAGCTTGGCCGGGACAAGTCACACTGAAGCTTTCTTT.

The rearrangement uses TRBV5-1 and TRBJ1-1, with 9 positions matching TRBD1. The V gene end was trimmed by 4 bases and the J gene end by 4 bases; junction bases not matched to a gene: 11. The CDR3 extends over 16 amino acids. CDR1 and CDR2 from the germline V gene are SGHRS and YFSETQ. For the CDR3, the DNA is TGCGCCAGCAGCCGCTCCTGGGGACAGGGTGTCACTGAAGCTTTCTTT. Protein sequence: CASSRSWGQGVTEAFF.

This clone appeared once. The CDR3 sequence is CSVTRTGGGTEAFF. In DNA form, the CDR3 reads TGCAGCGTGACTCGGACAGGGGGCGGCACTGAAGCTTTCTTT. The V call is TRBV29-1, the J call TRBJ1-1, with 11 bases fitting TRBD1. This CDR3 is built from 14 residues. Looked up from germline, CDR1 is SQVTM and CDR2 is ANQGSEA. V trimming: 6 bases; J trimming: 4 bases; junction bases outside the gene matches: 7.

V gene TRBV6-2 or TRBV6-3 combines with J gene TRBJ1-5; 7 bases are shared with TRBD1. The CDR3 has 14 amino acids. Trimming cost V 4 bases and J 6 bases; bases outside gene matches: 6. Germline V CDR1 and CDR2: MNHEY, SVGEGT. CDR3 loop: CASSLRGRGQPQHF. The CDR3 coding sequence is TGTGCCAGCAGTTTAAGGGGGCGCGGTCAGCCCCAGCATTTT.

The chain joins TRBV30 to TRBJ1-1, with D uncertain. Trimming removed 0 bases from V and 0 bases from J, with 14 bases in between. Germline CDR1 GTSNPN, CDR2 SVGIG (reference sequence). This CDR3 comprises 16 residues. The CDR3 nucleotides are TGTGCCTGGAGTGTACCTGACATTACGTTGAACACTGAAGCTTTCTTT. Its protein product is CAWSVPDITLNTEAFF.

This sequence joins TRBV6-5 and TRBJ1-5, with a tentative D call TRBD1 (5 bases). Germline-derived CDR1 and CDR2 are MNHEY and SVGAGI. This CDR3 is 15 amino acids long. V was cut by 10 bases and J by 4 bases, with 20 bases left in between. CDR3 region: CATQRGEGWNQPQHF. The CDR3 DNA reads TGTGCCACCCAGAGAGGGGAGGGGTGGAATCAGCCCCAGCATTTT.

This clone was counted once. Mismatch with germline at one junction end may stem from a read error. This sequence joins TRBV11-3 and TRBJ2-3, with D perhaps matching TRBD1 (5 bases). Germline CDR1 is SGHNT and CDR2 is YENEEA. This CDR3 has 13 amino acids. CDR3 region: CASSFTDSPSRSF. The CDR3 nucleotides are TGTGCCAGCAGCTTTACAGACAGCCCCTCCAGGTCTTTT.

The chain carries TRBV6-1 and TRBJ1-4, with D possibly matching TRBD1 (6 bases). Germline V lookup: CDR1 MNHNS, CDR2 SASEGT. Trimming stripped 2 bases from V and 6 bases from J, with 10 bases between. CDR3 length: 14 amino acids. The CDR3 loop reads CASSERGRHEKLFF. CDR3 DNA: TGTGCCAGCAGTGAAAGGGGGAGGCATGAAAAACTGTTTTTT.

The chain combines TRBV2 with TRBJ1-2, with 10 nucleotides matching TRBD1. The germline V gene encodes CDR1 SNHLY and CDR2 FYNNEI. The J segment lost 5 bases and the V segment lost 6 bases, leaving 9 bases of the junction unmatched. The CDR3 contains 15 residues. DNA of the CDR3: TGTGCCAGCAGCGTTGACAGGGGGCTCGGATATGGCTACACCTTC. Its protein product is CASSVDRGLGYGYTF.

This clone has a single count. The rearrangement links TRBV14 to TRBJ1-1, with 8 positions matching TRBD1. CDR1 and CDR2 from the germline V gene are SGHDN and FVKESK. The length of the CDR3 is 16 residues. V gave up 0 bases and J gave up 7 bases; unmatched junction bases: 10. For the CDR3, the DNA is TGTGCCAGCAGCCAAGATCGAAAGGACAGGGCCAATGAAGCTTTCTTT. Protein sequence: CASSQDRKDRANEAFF.

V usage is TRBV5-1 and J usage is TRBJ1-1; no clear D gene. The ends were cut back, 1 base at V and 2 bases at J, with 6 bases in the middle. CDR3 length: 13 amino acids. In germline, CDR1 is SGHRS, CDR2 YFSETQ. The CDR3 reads CASSLTANTEAFF. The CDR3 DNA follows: TGCGCCAGCAGCTTGACAGCTAACACTGAAGCTTTCTTT.

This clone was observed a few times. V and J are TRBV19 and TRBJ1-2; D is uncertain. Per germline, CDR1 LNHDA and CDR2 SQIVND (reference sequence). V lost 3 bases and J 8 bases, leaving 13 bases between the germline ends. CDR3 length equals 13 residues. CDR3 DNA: TGTGCCAGTAGTATGGGCAGGTTCGGCGGCTACACCTTC. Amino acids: CASSMGRFGGYTF.

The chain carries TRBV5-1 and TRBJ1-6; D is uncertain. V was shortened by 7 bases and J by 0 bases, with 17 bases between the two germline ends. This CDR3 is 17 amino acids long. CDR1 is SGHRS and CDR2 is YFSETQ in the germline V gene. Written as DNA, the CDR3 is TGCGCCAGCCGCAGCGCCCCATCGAGCTCCTATAATTCACCCCTCCACTTT. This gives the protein CASRSAPSSSYNSPLHF.

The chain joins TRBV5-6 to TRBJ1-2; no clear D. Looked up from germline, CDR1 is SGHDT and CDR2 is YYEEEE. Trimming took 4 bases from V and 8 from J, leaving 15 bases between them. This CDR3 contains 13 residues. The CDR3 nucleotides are TGTGCCAGCAGCCTGGGAGCCCCTGGAGGCTACACCTTC. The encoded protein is CASSLGAPGGYTF. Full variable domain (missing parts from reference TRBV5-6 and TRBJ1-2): DAGVTQSPTHLIKTRGQQVTLRCSPKSGHDTVSWYQQALGQGPQFIFQYYEEEERQRGNFPDRFSGHQFPNYSSELNVNALLLGDSALYLCASSLGAPGGYTFGSGTRLTVV.

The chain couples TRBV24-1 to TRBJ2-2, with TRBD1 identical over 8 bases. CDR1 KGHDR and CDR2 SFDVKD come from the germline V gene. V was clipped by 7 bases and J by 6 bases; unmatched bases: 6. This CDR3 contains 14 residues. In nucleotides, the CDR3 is TGTGCCACCAGCCCACTGACAGGGGCCGGGGAGCTGTTTTTT. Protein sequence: CATSPLTGAGELFF.